The sequence of this T cell receptor (beta chain) was determined in a study of Graves' ophthalmopathy and Graves' hyperthyroidism (dated by TCRdb to the late 2010s). About the investigation overall: Peripheral blood was collected at initial diagnosis, before any treatment. The independent validation cohort included approximately 19 hyperthyroidism patients plus 17 patients who later progressed from hyperthyroidism to ophthalmopathy. In over five hyperthyroidism patients, the T-cell repertoires found in thyroid tissue were compared with those found in blood. After sampling, hyperthyroidism patients received methimazole starting at 30 mg daily, and ophthalmopathy patients received high-dose intravenous methylprednisolone. A discovery set of 100 patients (roughly 41 ophthalmopathy, 55 to 60 stable hyperthyroidism) was enrolled to explore V-J signatures distinguishing ophthalmopathy from hyperthyroidism. The study used TCR beta repertoire signatures to distinguish Graves' ophthalmopathy from Graves' hyperthyroidism and to predict progression to ophthalmopathy. In total, 135 blood samples were TCR-sequenced: around 42 ophthalmopathy, 75 hyperthyroidism and around 17 hyperthyroidism-to-ophthalmopathy patients.

For repertoire sequencing, TCR beta CDR3 regions were amplified from RNA transcripts. A first-round RT-PCR used HTBI primers with the Qiagen OneStep RT-PCR kit, followed by a second-round multiplex PCR, size selection and purification. Libraries were sequenced paired-end with 100 bp reads on an Illumina HiSeq2000. Concerning the study's data processing: SOAPnuke was used to process the reads, throwing out any read that had adapters, had uncalled bases, had a mean Phred below 15, or lacked an exact constant-primer or identifier match. High-quality paired reads were merged with COPE v1.2.5. Each unique nucleotide sequence was defined as a clonotype, and clonotypes were aligned to IMGT TRB V, D and J references with MiTCR v1.1. Analysis was restricted to V-J combinations with a frequency above 0.0001, which covered roughly 99% of repertoires. A TCR clonal expansion and chaos score per V-J combination was defined as the ratio of F50 clonal expansion to chaos observed in the TCRdist matrix. Welch's t-statistics and random forest were used to reduce the features to approximately 13 V-J combinations, which were then used as input to a naive Bayes classifier. Thyroid-blood repertoire similarity was quantified with the Morisita-Horn index. The public reads were quality trimmed at Q25 with fastp and then assembled into clones with MiXCR by TCRdb, keeping productive beta chains. Every entry covers one CDR3 protein and lists the most common genes and DNA from its rows. What appears here as the V and J calls and clone size reflects TCRdb's work, not the paper's. Within this sample are hundreds of thousands of distinct CDR3 sequences, with under 50% of them counted one time only. The ten largest make up 3% to 3.5% of the sample.

Unmatched junction bases come to 7, with V trimmed by 5 bases and J by 2 bases. The CDR1 and CDR2 encoded by the germline V gene (reference sequence) are SEHNR and FQNEAQ. The CDR3 runs 15 residues from the cysteine to the phenylalanine. CDR3 DNA only is kept here, 45 bases in frame from base 1. This clonotype was recorded many times. Its antigen target is currently unknown. No base qualities exist here, and no much larger clone lies one base off it. Ophthalmopathy patients had moderately to severely active disease, Clinical Activity Score of at least 3, NOSPECS grade of at least 4, and disease duration under 3 months. Patients with other autoimmune diseases, uncontrolled infections, pregnancy or lactation were excluded from the study. Clinical symptoms, serum thyroxine, TRAb, thyroid ultrasound and orbital computed tomography formed the basis of the diagnosis. Using Ficoll-Paque density gradient centrifugation, PBMCs were isolated from 9.5 to 10 ml of fresh peripheral blood. Total RNA was extracted with Trizol reagent and quality-checked on an Agilent 2100 Bioanalyzer.

Overall study outcomes, separate from this receptor: The 13-signature model separated ophthalmopathy from stable hyperthyroidism with approximately 90% sensitivity and about 84% specificity in cross-validation, and 80%/75% in the test set. No statistical method was used to predetermine the sample size, and group allocation was not hidden from the investigators. In validation, the model predicted ophthalmopathy progression with 55% to 71% sensitivity and approximately 75% specificity; 12 predicted patients were CT-confirmed with GO in a median of approximately six months. Among expanded thyroid clonotypes with frequency above 0.001, most also showed up in blood, which suggests that blood repertoires may reflect the thyroid immune response.

This receptor was taken from an adult man with Graves' ophthalmopathy. Sample: peripheral blood. The V gene is TRBV7-9 and the J gene is TRBJ2-7, with TRBD2 matching 9 junction bases. The nucleotide sequence reads as follows: TGTGCCAGCAGCCCCGGGGCTAGCGGGGCCTACGAGCAGTACTTC. The encoded protein is CASSPGASGAYEQYF.